This T cell receptor beta chain appears in the sequencing data of a study of T cells in Graves' hyperthyroidism and ophthalmopathy. CDR1 and CDR2 from the germline V gene are MDHEN and SYDVKM. V was clipped by 6 bases and J by 2 bases, with 12 bases between them. CDR3 length: 14 amino acids. General study points: Ophthalmopathy was told apart from stable hyperthyroidism by a 13 V-J model.

Regions amplified from RNA transcripts were the TCR beta CDR3 regions. Using the HTBI primer set, a first-round RT-PCR was run on the TCR CDR3. A single record per CDR3 protein comes from TCRdb applying MiXCR to the multiplex PCR reads. The sample consists of around 570,000 distinct CDR3 sequences, about 20% of them appearing once. Points on this clonotype: Its matching antigen is unknown. This may arise from a read error, as a much more abundant clone is one base away. Without the conserved terminal phenylalanine or tryptophan, this CDR3 likely stems from a read error.

Lactation, pregnancy, other autoimmune disease or uncontrolled infection led to exclusion of patients. Clinical symptoms, serum thyroxine, TRAb, thyroid ultrasound and orbital computed tomography established diagnosis. The sample consisted of blood. The V call is TRBV28, the J call TRBJ2-3; D gene unclear. The TCR originated in a man aged 40-49 years with Graves' ophthalmopathy. The CDR3 spells CASSQGLNTDTQYL. As DNA, the CDR3 is TGTGCCAGCAGCCAAGGGCTCAACACAGATACGCAGTATTTA.